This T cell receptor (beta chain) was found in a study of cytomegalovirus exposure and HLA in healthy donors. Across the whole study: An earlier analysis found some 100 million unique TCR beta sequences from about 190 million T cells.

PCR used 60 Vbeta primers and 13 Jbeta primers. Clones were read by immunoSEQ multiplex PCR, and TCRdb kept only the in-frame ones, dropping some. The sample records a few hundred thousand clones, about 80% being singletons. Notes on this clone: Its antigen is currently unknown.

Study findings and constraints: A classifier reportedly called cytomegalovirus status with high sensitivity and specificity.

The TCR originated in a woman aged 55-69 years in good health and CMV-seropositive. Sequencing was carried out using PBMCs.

The CDR3 nucleotides are TGTGCCAGCAGCCATGGAGGAGCCTTCCCGAGCTCCTACGAGCAGTACTTC. Its translation: CASSHGGAFPSSYEQYF. The chain recombines TRBV13 with TRBJ2-7; TRBD2 is a possible D gene (5 bases). Germline CDR1 is PRHDT and CDR2 is FYEKMQ (reference sequence). Deletions cut 5 bases from V and 0 bases from J, with 20 bases between. There are 17 residues in the CDR3.